This TCR beta chain derives from a study of cytomegalovirus exposure and HLA in healthy donors. Overall study results and limits: Excluded were some V segments that proved indistinguishable, including TRBV6-2 and TRBV6-3. As was reported, the classifier diagnosed cytomegalovirus status with high specificity and sensitivity. Among CMV-associated TCR beta chains, most appeared HLA-restricted in a later analysis. The study listed approximately 160 cytomegalovirus-associated TCR beta chains.

In the case of this clone: The target antigen is unknown.

PCR employed 60 Vbeta and 13 Jbeta primers. The data were produced by immunoSEQ multiplex PCR, yet TCRdb's version contains in-frame clones alone and is incomplete. The sample shows some 91,000 clones, about three quarters of them seen only once. This CDR3 region has 14 residues. V gave up 8 bases and J gave up 1 base, with 12 bases separating them. Germline V CDR1 and CDR2: WSHSY, SAAADI. The sequence derives from a man aged 35-49 years in good health and CMV-seropositive. The sample taken for sequencing was PBMCs. The V and J genes are TRBV10-2 and TRBJ1-5; D is perhaps TRBD1 (6 bases). CDR3 amino acids: CASQGGQSNQPQHF. For the CDR3, the DNA is TGCGCCAGCCAAGGAGGACAGAGCAATCAGCCCCAGCATTTT.